The sequence of this T cell receptor beta chain was determined in a study of T-cell memory formation after mild COVID-19. Study-level information: TCR clusters mostly belonged to single donors.

Findings of the study overall: Some clones that responded turned up in pre-infection memory, which suggests that cross-reactive memory joined in. Second-wave clones that peaked on day 37 lacked confirmed SARS-CoV-2 specificity.

Details on this clonotype: What it binds is not known.

This CDR3 is 12 amino acids long. Germline V gene data show CDR1 as WSHSY and CDR2 as SAAADI. V was shortened by 7 bases and J by 4 bases, with 10 bases between the two germline ends. Barcoded TCR alpha and TCR beta cDNA libraries with UMIs came from 5'RACE using constant-segment primers. From the 5' RACE reads, TCRdb called clonotypes with MiXCR, one entry per CDR3 protein. The table has 250,000 to 350,000 distinct CDR3 sequences, around an eighth seen once; the top ten hold under 25%. The V call is TRBV10-2, the J call TRBJ1-2, with D maybe TRBD1 (5 bases). This clonotype was sampled from a young man who had mild COVID-19 (a few samples of this study predate the infection). Cell type and time point are not known. Sequenced sample: PBMCs or a T cell subset sorted from them (not recorded which). CDR3 sequence reads: CASTDGGYGYTF. The CDR3 nucleotides are TGCGCCAGCACGGACGGGGGCTATGGCTACACCTTC.